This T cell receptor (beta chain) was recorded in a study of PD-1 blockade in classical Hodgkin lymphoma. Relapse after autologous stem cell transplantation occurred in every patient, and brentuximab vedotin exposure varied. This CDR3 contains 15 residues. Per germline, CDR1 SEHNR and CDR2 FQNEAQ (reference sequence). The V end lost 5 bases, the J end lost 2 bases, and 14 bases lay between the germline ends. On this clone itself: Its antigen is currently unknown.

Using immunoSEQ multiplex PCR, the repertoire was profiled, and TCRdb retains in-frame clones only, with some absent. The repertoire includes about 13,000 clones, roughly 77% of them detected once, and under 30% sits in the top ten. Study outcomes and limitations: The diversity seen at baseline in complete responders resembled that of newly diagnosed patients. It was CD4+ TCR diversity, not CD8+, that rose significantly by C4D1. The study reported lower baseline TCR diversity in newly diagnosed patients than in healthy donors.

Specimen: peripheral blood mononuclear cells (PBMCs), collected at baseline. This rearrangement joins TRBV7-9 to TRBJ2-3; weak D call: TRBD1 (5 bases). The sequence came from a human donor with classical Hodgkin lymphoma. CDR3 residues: CASSPDIYSTDTQYF. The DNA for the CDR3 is TGTGCCAGCAGCCCGGACATTTACTCCACAGATACGCAGTATTTT.